This T cell receptor beta chain is from a study of T cell responses to AZD1222 COVID-19 vaccine. Study-level results: The sample set comprised mostly white British donors with more females, and clonal diversity was possibly underestimated. With dominance at 160-218 and 743-854, vaccine-associated CD4 TCRs spanned spike. Within unmutated variant regions lay the reported targets of nearly half of spike-specific TCRs.

About this clone: The antigen remains undetermined. Within the sample, other DNA sequences also encode this same CDR3.

V gave up 1 base and J gave up 0 bases, with 6 bases separating them. Germline assignment: CDR1 SGHTA and CDR2 FQGNSA. This CDR3 region has 14 residues. Libraries were prepared by immunoSEQ multiplex PCR; TCRdb keeps only in-frame clonotypes and omits some of them. The data show around 130,000 clones, with roughly 92% seen just once and 1.1% held by the top ten. This receptor was identified in an adult who received the AZD1222 COVID-19 vaccine. The sequences come from peripheral blood, collected 28 days after the second AZD1222 dose. V and J are TRBV7-2 and TRBJ1-1; D possibly corresponds to TRBD1 (6 bases). Here the CDR3 DNA reads TGTGCCAGCAGCTTAGACAGGGTGAACACTGAAGCTTTCTTT. Protein sequence: CASSLDRVNTEAFF.